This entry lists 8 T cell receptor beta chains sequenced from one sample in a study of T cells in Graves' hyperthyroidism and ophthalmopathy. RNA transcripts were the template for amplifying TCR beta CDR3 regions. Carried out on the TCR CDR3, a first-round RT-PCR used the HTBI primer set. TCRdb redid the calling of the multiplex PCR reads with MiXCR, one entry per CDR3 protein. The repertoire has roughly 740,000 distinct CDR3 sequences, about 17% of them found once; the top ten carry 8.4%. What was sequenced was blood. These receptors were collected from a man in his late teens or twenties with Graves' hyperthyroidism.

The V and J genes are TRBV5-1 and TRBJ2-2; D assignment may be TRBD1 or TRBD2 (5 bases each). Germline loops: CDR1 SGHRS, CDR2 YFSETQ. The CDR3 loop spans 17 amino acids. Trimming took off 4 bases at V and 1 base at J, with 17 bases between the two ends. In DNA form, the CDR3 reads TGCGCCAGCAGCCTCGGATCTGGGGGAATGAACACCGGGGAGCTGTTTTTT. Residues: CASSLGSGGMNTGELFF.

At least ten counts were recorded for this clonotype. CDR3 DNA: TGTGCCAGCAGCCCTCGTGGTGGTGAGCAGTTCTTC. Its protein product is CASSPRGGEQFF. V gene TRBV7-9 combines with J gene TRBJ2-1; the D is unclear. Trimming shortened V by 5 bases and J by 9 bases, and 11 bases separated the two germline ends. The CDR3 totals 12 residues. CDR1 is SEHNR and CDR2 is FQNEAQ in the germline V gene (reference sequence).

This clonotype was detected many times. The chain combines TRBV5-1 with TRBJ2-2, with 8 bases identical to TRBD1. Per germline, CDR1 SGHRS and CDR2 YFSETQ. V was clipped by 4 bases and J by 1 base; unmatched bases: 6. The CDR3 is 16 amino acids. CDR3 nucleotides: TGCGCCAGCAGCGGACTGGGACAGGAGAACACCGGGGAGCTGTTTTTT. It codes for CASSGLGQENTGELFF.

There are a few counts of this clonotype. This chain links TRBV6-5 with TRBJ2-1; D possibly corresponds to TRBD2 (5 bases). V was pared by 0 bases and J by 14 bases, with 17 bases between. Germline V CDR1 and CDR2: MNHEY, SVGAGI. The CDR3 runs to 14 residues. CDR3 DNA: TGTGCCAGCAGTTACTCGAAAAGTGAGGGTCGAAAGTTCTTC. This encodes CASSYSKSEGRKFF.

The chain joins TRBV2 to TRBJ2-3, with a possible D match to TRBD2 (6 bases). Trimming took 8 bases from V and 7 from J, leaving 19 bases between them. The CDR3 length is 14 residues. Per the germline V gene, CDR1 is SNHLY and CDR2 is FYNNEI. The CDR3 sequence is CASRMGLSQNTQYF. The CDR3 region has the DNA TGTGCCAGCCGTATGGGACTCTCACAAAATACGCAGTATTTT.

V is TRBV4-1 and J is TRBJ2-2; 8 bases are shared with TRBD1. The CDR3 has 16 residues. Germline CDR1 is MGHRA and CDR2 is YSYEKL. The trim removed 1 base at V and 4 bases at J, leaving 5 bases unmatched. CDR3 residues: CASSQGAGGRTGELFF. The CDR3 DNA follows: TGCGCCAGCAGCCAAGGAGCAGGGGGCCGCACCGGGGAGCTGTTTTTT.

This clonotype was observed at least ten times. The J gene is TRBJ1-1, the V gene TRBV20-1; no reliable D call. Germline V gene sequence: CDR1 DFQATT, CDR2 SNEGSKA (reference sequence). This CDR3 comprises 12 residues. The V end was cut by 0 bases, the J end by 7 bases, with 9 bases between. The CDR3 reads CSARDPQIEAFF. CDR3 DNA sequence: TGCAGTGCTAGAGATCCACAGATTGAAGCTTTCTTT.

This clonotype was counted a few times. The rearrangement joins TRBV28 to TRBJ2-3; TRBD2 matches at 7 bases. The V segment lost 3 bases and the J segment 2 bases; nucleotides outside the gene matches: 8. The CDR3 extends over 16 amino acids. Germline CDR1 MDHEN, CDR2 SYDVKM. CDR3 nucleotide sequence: TGTGCCAGCAGTTTCCCTTCTAGCGGTACCACAGATACGCAGTATTTT. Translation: CASSFPSSGTTDTQYF.